This TCR beta chain was documented in a study of regulatory T cells in long-lasting Graves disease. Arm-PCR with iRepertoire HTBI primers amplified the CDR3 regions for these TCR beta libraries. TCRdb reanalysed the multiplex PCR reads using MiXCR and keeps one entry per CDR3 protein. The table records hundreds of thousands of distinct CDR3 sequences, 14% to 15% of them present only once. The time point is: newly diagnosed GD, antithyroid drugs for less than 3 months. Construction of the TCR library relied on RNA isolated from PBMCs. Blood from the periphery, approximately 9 milliliters in all, was drawn into EDTA tubes. This CDR3 spans 17 amino acids. The germline V and J ends were trimmed by 1 base and 0 bases, with 15 bases remaining between them. At least ten counts were recorded for this clonotype. This same sample was also part of a study on T cells in Graves' hyperthyroidism and ophthalmopathy.

Source: peripheral blood mononuclear cells (PBMCs), taken at new diagnosis, from a patient treated with antithyroid drugs. The source of this sequence is a woman in her forties with Graves disease. The V gene is TRBV12-3 or TRBV12-4, the J gene TRBJ2-5; TRBD1 might be the D (6 bases). The CDR3 is CASSLVETGPYQETQYF. The CDR3 DNA follows: TGTGCCAGCAGTTTAGTGGAGACAGGACCGTACCAAGAGACCCAGTACTTC.